The 3 T cell receptor beta chains in this list originate from one sample, sequenced in a study of long-term antiretroviral therapy in people with HIV. Runs used v3.0 of the immunoSEQ assay and were done at survey level. Sequencing used immunoSEQ multiplex PCR; TCRdb keeps in-frame clones, though not all of them. The sample lists some 15,000 clones; about 82% were seen once. The source material was unsorted PBMCs, sampled 1.8 years before starting antiretroviral therapy. Every receptor here comes from a woman aged 40 to 50 with HIV.

The chain joins TRBV28 to TRBJ1-5; D is perhaps TRBD1 (6 bases). V lost 8 bases and J 9 bases, leaving 20 bases between the germline ends. Germline V gene data show CDR1 as MDHEN and CDR2 as SYDVKM. This CDR3 is built from 14 residues. CDR3 DNA sequence: TGTGCCAGCCGGACAGCTCAGAGGGATGGGCCCCAGCATTTT. It encodes CASRTAQRDGPQHF.

This clone has just one count. The rearrangement joins TRBV6-5 to TRBJ1-3; unclear D gene. The germline V gene has CDR1 MNHEY and CDR2 SVGAGI. Trimming left V 8 bases short and J 4 bases short, with 12 bases between. This CDR3 contains 13 residues. As DNA, the CDR3 is TGTGCCAGCGCCTCGACGCTCGGAAACACCATATATTTT. It encodes CASASTLGNTIYF.

The CDR3 is CASRTQGAIRGEQFF. CDR3 coding DNA: TGTGCCAGCAGGACCCAGGGGGCGATCCGGGGAGAGCAGTTCTTC. The chain recombines TRBV6-1 with TRBJ2-1; 8 bases map to TRBD1. V was pared by 6 bases and J by 10 bases, with 14 bases of the junction left unmatched. The germline V gene encodes CDR1 MNHNS and CDR2 SASEGT. The CDR3 runs 15 residues.